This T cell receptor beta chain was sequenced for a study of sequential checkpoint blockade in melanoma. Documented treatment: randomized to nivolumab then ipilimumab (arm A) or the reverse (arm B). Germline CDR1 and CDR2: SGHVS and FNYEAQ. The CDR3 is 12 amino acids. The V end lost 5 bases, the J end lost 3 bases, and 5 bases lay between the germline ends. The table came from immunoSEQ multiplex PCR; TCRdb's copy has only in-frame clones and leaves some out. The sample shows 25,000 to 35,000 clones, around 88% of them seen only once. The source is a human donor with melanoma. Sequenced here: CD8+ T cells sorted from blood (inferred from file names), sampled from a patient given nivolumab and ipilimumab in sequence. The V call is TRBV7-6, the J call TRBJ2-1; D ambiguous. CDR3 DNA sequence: TGTGCCAGCAGCCCAAACTACAATGAGCAGTTCTTC. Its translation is CASSPNYNEQFF. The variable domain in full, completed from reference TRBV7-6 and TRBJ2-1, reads GAGVSQSPRYKVTKRGQDVALRCDPISGHVSLYWYRQALGQGPEFLTYFNYEAQQDKSGLPNDRFSAERPEGSISTLTIQRTEQRDSAMYRCASSPNYNEQFFGPGTRLTVL.